This TCR beta chain was obtained from a study of beta chain features in type 1 diabetes (dated by TCRdb to the late 2010s). With regard to the full study: Mean age, gender distribution, total cell number and subset yield were not different between patients and healthy donors. A total of roughly 99 million sorted cells were examined across all samples, and the number of cells per subset was strongly correlated with RNA yield. The study compared TCRB repertoires of sorted circulating CD4+ T cell subsets between recently diagnosed type 1 diabetes patients and matched healthy donors. Naive and central memory subsets were obtained from all 30 or so donors, but regulatory and stem cell-like memory subsets were isolated from only 8 patients and roughly eight healthy donors.

Each donor gave one peripheral blood draw, averaging around 120 mL, which was collected into heparinised tubes. A BD FACSAria II and a panel including CD45RO, CCR7, CD25, CD127, CD95 and CD27 were used to sort naive, central memory, regulatory and stem cell-like memory CD4+ T cells. A purity above 98% was achieved for all sorted populations. PBMCs were isolated immediately by Lymphoprep density gradient centrifugation and stained directly without culture. So that batch effects would be minimized, each experiment stained and sorted samples in pairs, pairing one healthy donor with one patient. The entire amount of isolated RNA was reverse transcribed using the High Capacity cDNA Reverse Transcription Kit, so the sequenced TCRB transcripts were expressed ones. Deep immunoSEQ sequencing was applied to naive, central memory and regulatory T cell samples, giving an average of roughly 3.5 million total reads per sample. Sorted cells were lysed in RLT buffer, and RNA was extracted using DNase-treated RNeasy Micro or Mini kits according to cell number. To prevent cross-contamination, every cell subset was processed on its own, while patient and healthy donor samples were processed together. The immunoSEQ multiplex PCR was used to amplify TCRB sequences from cDNA, yielding 87-bp fragments that span the CDR3 region. Amplicons were sequenced on the Illumina HiSeq platform. Processing in the source paper ran as follows. Synthetic template baselines were used to correct PCR bias computationally, reads within Hamming distance 2 were collapsed together, and singletons that could not be merged were discarded. Reads were aligned to IMGT to assign V, D and J genes, CDR3 length, and insertions or deletions at six rearrangement sites. Within each subset, clonotype counts were normalized to the number of sorted cells before true diversity and Gini coefficients were calculated with the tcR R package. The overlap coefficient, calculated on TCRB nucleotide sequences, was used to measure repertoire sharing. As a proxy for the pre-selection repertoire, out-of-frame TCRB sequences from naive cells were analyzed. TCRdb carries this immuneACCESS record with in-frame sequences only. Its versions omit some clonotypes, under half of them owing to an unresolved V gene in the studies checked, with the rest unexplained. The V and J calls and clone size come from that table; D and trimming were worked out from the DNA. The sample table records about 350,000 clones; about 18% of these occur just once. Of the sample, about 0.044% falls within the top ten clones.

The full study reports these points: Because the HLA sub-analyses included only small numbers of individuals, any influence of HLA type on TCRB rearrangement was left unresolved. Because cDNA rather than genomic DNA was sequenced, highly expressing activated cells could have been over-represented, although no difference in activation and CD3 levels was found between groups. PCR might favor shorter templates, but patient and control samples were amplified and corrected together, so any skew would affect both groups equally. In all four CD4+ subsets, TCRB CDR3 length was moderately but significantly shorter in type 1 diabetes patients. Naive, central memory and regulatory TCRB repertoires appeared more similar among patients than among healthy donors. Fewer insertions and more nucleotide deletions at VDJ recombination sites were observed in patients with type 1 diabetes, implying thymic rearrangement abnormalities.

According to the germline V gene, CDR1 reads MNHNS and CDR2 reads SASEGT. Including cysteine and phenylalanine, the CDR3 has 14 amino acids. The DNA shown is the 42-base CDR3, in frame from base 1. V is pared back by 2 bases and J by 0 bases, with 7 bases lying between the germline termini. This clone was counted between two and nine times. Its antigen specificity is not known. No qualities accompany the bases; no much larger clone lies one base away. The clonotype originates from a woman between 18 and 30 years old in good health. Sequences were obtained from naive CD4+ T cells from blood. This specimen's cell subset or site label, interpreted: true naive CD4+ T cells. This chain is built from TRBV6-1 and TRBJ1-2, with no confident D gene call. This receptor carries the CDR3 CASSESVPNYGYTF. The bases are TGTGCCAGCAGTGAAAGCGTCCCTAACTATGGCTACACCTTC.